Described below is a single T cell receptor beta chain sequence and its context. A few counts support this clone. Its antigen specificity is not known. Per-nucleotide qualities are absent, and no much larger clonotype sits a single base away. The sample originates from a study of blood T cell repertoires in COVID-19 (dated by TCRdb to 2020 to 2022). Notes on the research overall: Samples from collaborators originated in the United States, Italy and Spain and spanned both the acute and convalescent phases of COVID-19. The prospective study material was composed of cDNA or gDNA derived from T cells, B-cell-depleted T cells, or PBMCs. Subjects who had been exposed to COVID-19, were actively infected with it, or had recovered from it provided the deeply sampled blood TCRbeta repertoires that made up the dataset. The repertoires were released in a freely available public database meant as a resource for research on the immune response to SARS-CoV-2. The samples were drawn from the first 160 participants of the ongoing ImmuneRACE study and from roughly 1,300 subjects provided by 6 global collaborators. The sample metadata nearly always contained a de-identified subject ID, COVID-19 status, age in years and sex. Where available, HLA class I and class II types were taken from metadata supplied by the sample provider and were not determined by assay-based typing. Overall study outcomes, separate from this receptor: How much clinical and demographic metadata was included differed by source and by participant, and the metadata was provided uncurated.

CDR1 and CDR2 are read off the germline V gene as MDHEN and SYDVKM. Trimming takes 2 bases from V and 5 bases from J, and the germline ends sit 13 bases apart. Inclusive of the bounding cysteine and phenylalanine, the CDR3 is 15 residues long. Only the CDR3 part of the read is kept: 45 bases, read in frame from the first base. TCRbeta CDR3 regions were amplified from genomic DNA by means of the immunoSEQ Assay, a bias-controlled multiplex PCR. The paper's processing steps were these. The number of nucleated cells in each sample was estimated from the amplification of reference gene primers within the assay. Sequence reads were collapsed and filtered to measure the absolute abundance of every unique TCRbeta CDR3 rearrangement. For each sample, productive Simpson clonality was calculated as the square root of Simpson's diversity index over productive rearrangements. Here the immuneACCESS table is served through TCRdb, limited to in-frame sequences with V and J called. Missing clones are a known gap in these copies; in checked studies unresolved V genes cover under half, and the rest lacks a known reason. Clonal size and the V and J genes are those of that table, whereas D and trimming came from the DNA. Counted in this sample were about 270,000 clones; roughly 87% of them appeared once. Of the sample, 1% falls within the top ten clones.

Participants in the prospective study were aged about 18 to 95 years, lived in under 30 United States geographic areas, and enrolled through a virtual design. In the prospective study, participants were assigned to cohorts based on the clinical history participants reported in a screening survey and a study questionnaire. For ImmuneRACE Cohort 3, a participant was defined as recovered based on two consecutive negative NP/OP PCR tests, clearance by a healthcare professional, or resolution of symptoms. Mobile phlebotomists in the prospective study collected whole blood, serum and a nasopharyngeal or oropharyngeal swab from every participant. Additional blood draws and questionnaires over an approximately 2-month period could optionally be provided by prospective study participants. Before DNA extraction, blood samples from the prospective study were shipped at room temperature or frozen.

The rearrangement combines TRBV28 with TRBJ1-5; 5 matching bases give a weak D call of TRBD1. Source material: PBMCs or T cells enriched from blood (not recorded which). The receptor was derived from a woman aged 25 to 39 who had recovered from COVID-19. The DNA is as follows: TGTGCCAGCAGTTTAGCCCGGAGGGGAGATCAGCCCCAGCATTTT. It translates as CASSLARRGDQPQHF.